This T cell receptor (beta chain) was recovered during a study of identifying expanded T cells in peripheral blood. Points from the study as a whole: Over around two and four weeks, about 15 and 19 clones changed, versus around 1.2 between replicates.

This table comes from immunoSEQ multiplex PCR, and its TCRdb copy is limited to in-frame clones, with some not included. This sample yields approximately 92,000 clones, of which approximately 85% are seen a single time; roughly 4% belongs to the top ten. The CDR3 spans 14 residues. Germline CDR1 is MDHEN and CDR2 is SYDVKM. The V gene lost 10 bases and the J gene lost 0 bases, with 15 bases spanning the gap. A word on this clone: Its antigen is unidentified.

The chain couples TRBV28 to TRBJ1-1; D unresolved. The source of this sequence is a person aged 18-69 years in good health. Material for sequencing was blood. The CDR3 sequence: CATKGQFMNTEAFF. The CDR3 DNA reads TGTGCCACCAAAGGGCAGTTCATGAACACTGAAGCTTTCTTT.